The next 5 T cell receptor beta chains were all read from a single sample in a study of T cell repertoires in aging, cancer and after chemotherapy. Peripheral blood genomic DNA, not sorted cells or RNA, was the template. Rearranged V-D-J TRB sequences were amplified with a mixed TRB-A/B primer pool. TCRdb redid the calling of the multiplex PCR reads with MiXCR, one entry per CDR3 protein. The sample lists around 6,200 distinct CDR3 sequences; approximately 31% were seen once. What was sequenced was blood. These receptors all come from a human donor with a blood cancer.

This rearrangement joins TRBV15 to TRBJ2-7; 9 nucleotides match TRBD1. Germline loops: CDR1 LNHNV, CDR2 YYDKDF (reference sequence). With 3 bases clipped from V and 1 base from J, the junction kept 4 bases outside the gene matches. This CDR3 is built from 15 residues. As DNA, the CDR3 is TGTGCCACCAGCAGGGACAGGGGAGGGTCCTACGAGCAGTACTTC. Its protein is CATSRDRGGSYEQYF.

CDR3 nucleotide sequence: TGCGCCAGCAGCCTGCGACAGGGGGACTATGGCTACACCTTC. This sequence encodes CASSLRQGDYGYTF. The chain recombines TRBV4-3 with TRBJ1-2; 9 bases match TRBD1. The CDR3 loop spans 14 amino acids. Germline loops: CDR1 LGHNA, CDR2 YSLEER. The J segment lost 3 bases and the V segment lost 4 bases, leaving 3 bases of the junction unmatched.

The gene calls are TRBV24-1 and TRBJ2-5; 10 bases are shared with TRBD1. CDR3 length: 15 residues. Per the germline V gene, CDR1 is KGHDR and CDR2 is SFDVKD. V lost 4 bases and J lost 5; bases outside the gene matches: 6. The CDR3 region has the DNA TGTGCCACCAGTGACCCGACAGGGGGCGGGGAGACCCAGTACTTC. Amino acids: CATSDPTGGGETQYF.

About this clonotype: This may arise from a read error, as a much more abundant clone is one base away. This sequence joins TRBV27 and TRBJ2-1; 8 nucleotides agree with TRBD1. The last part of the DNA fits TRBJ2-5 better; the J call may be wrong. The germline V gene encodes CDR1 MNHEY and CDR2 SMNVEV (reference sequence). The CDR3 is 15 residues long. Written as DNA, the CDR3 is TGTGCCAGCAGTACTTTTCGACAGGGGCAAGAGACCCAGTACTTC. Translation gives CASSTFRQGQETQYF.

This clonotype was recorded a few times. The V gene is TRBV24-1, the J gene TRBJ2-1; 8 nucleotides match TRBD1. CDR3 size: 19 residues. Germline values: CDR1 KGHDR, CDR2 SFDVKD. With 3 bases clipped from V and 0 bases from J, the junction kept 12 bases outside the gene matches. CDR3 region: CATSDPGTGTRGSYNEQFF. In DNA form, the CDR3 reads TGTGCCACCAGTGATCCCGGGACAGGCACTAGGGGCTCCTACAATGAGCAGTTCTTC.